This T cell receptor (beta chain) appears in the sequencing data of a study of blood T cell repertoires in COVID-19. Turning to the study itself: The study drew acute and convalescent COVID-19 samples from the United States, Italy and Spain. The cDNA or gDNA used as material had been derived from T cells, B-cell-depleted T cells, or PBMCs.

Authors' analysis steps: Reference gene primer amplification gave estimated nucleated cell counts. Clones were read by immunoSEQ multiplex PCR, and TCRdb kept only the in-frame ones, dropping some. Clone size and V and J calls were adopted from that table, with D and trimming inferred from the DNA. The data show roughly 130,000 clones, about four fifths seen once. The clonotype comes from a woman aged 45-65 years with acute or convalescent COVID-19. Sequences were obtained from peripheral blood.

The CDR3 DNA follows: TGCGCCAGCAGCTTATCCCGACAGGTTTTGGATGAGCAGTTCTTC. Encoded protein: CASSLSRQVLDEQFF. V is TRBV5-1 and J is TRBJ2-1; tentatively, D is TRBD1 (6 bases). The V end lost 2 bases, the J end lost 8 bases, and 17 bases lay between the germline ends. The CDR3 is 15 residues long. Germline lookup yields CDR1 SGHRS and CDR2 YFSETQ.